The sequence of this T cell receptor beta chain was determined in a study of blood T cell repertoires in COVID-19. Sequenced by immunoSEQ multiplex PCR; TCRdb stores in-frame clones only, minus some. The data show 110,000 to 150,000 clones, more than 75% seen once. In germline, CDR1 is MNHEY, CDR2 SVGAGI. This CDR3 comprises 15 residues. The junction had 12 bases not matched to a gene; V was cut back by 6 bases and J by 7 bases. This TCR was sampled from a woman in her 70s with COVID-19, enrolled during active disease. The genes are TRBV6-5 and TRBJ2-1; TRBD1 agrees at 7 bases. The sequenced sample consisted of peripheral blood. DNA for the CDR3: TGTGCCAGCAGCCTACAGGGGCCTACAAGGAATGAGCAGTTCTTC. Residues: CASSLQGPTRNEQFF.